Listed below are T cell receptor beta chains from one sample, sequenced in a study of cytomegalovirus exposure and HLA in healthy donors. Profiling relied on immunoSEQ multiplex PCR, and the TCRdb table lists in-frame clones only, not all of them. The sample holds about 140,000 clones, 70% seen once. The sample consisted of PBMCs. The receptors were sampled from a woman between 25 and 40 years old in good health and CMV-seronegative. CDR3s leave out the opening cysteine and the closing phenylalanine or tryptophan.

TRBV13 ASRTSGRDEQF
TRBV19 ASSPLTSGGVSSGANVLT
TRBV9 ASSSQRTGWSEQY
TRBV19 ASRSSGTGINTQY
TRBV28 ASSLSQGGDEQF
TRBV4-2 ASSRKQRDRGQSNEKLF
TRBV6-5 ASTGSGTYGYT
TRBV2 ASSSLKTSGRGETQY
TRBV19 ASSMWQGETQY
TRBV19 ASSIGGYSNQPQH
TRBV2 ASRRRTSGRREDTQY
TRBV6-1 ASSGDYRDSQY
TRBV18 ASSRTGPGGTYEKLF
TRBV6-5 ASSPTGEGTEAF
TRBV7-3 ASSVYGDTQY
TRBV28 ASSGGGTDTQY
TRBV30 AWSVGQGSYGYT
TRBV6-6 ASSLGQGASKNIQY
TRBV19 ATPGRSYEQY
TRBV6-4 ASGKTGENTGELF
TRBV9 ASSVELAGDSRETQY
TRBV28 ASSFGDRSNYGYT
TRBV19 ASTPREDAYYGYT
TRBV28 ASSFRPAGANVLT
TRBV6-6 ASSSGQTYEQY
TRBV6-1 ASSEAIRERTDTQY
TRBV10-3 AIREDRGNEKLF
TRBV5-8 ASSLVQGAGGETQY
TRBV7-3 ASSLKTSGGATGDTQY
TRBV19 ASSMGDSPYGYT
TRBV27 ASSFLPSGRYEQY
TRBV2 ASIAGGPYEQY
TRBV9 ASSVEAGDSPLH
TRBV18 ASSPPSRSNTGELF
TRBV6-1 ASSESSGSEEEKLF
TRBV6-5 ASRRDGGPANEQF
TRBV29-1 SVDSGGTDTQY
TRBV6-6 ASSRPGTAFSYEQY
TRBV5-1 ASKGYNEQF
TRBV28 ASSTSSEPPGGEQY
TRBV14 ASSQDRESSYNEQF
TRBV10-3 AISESPALETQY
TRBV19 ASSPQGTSGPYNEQF
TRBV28 ASSFGQAPEQY
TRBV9 ASSVGPSGEATTDTQY
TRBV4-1 ASSQNTPGQGYEQY
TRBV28 ASSSSGRGGELF
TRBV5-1 ASSLEPGVDEKLF
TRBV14 ASSQGGSGRAGYEQF
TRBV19 ASSIDLPASGGETQY
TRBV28 ASRLSGNTIY
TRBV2 ASSGGTGTYEQY
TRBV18 ASSTSGTGYNEQF
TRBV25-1 ASSPQDTDTQY
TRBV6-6 ASRNRGLNTEAF
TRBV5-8 ASSLSQVQETQY
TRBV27 ASNDTPNQPQH
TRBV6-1 ASRDFKQY
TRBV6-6 ASSRRNEQF